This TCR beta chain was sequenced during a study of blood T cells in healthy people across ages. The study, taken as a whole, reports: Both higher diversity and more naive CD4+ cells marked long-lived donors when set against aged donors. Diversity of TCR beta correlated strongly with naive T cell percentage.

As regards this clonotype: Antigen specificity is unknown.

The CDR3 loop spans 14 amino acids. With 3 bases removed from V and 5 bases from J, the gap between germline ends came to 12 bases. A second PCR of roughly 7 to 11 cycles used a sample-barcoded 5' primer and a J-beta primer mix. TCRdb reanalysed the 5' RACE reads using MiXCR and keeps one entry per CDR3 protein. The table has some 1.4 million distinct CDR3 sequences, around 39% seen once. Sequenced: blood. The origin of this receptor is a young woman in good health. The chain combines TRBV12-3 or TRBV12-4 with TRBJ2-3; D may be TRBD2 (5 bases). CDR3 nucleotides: TGTGCCAGCAGTTTCAAAGGGAGAAAAGATACGCAGTATTTT. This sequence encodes CASSFKGRKDTQYF.